Following are 4 T cell receptor beta chains from one sample sequenced in a study of CD8+ T cells in alopecia areata. In each case, RNA was isolated and then reverse transcribed into cDNA as the sequencing template. The repertoire was sequenced with immunoSEQ multiplex PCR; TCRdb's copy has only in-frame clones and lacks some. The sample gives 150,000 to 200,000 clones, about 47% of which show up once; around 10% is in the top ten. Treatment here: oral pan-JAK inhibitor, 5-10 mg twice daily. Source: CD8+ T cells sorted from blood, taken around week 54, from a patient treated with tofacitinib. The receptors were gathered from a human donor with alopecia areata.

The chain links TRBV7-9 to TRBJ1-6, with TRBD1 matching 8 bases. Per germline, CDR1 SEHNR and CDR2 FQNEAQ (reference sequence). The CDR3 is made up of 15 amino acids. The ends lost 4 bases at V and 4 bases at J; junction bases unmatched: 3. CDR3 coding DNA: TGTGCCAGCAGCTCAGGGACAGGTTATAATTCACCCCTCCACTTT. Translating it yields CASSSGTGYNSPLHF. Variable domain in full (rest from reference TRBV7-9 and TRBJ1-6): DTGVSQNPRHKITKRGQNVTFRCDPISEHNRLYWYRQTLGQGPEFLTYFQNEAQLEKSRLLSDRFSAERPKGSFSTLEIQRTEQGDSAMYLCASSSGTGYNSPLHFGNGTRLTVT.

The chain joins TRBV4-1 to TRBJ2-5; no reliable D call. Germline CDR1 reads MGHRA; CDR2 reads YSYEKL. This CDR3 has 13 residues. The germline V and J ends were trimmed by 0 bases and 3 bases, with 5 bases remaining between them. In nucleotides, the CDR3 is TGCGCCAGCAGCCAAGATTCAGAAGAGACCCAGTACTTC. It encodes CASSQDSEETQYF.

This rearrangement joins TRBV27 to TRBJ2-4; the match to TRBD2 covers 10 bases. V shed 5 bases, J shed 4 bases, and the junction held 8 bases outside the gene matches. Germline V gene lookup returns CDR1 MNHEY and CDR2 SMNVEV (reference sequence). This CDR3 has 16 residues. Here the CDR3 reads CASSPGLAVRKNIQYF. CDR3 in DNA: TGTGCCAGCAGTCCTGGACTAGCGGTTAGAAAAAACATTCAGTACTTC.

This chain links TRBV5-1 with TRBJ2-2; the D gene is possibly TRBD1 (5 bases). Trimming took off 0 bases at V and 4 bases at J, with 13 bases between the two ends. The CDR3 contains 16 residues. Germline V CDR1 and CDR2: SGHRS, YFSETQ. CDR3 region: CASSLDRGISTGELFF. In DNA form, the CDR3 reads TGCGCCAGCAGCTTGGATAGGGGAATCAGCACCGGGGAGCTGTTTTTT.